The present T cell receptor beta chain was sequenced within a study of OX40 agonist ivuxolimab in advanced cancers. The length of the CDR3 is 14 residues. Deletions cut 0 bases from V and 3 bases from J, with 8 bases between. Germline loops: CDR1 SGHVS, CDR2 FNYEAQ. Only in-frame clones appear in the TCRdb table, and some are missing; sequencing was by immunoSEQ multiplex PCR. The sample lists 50,000 to 75,000 clones; just under 85% were seen once. The chain carries TRBV7-6 and TRBJ2-5, with D unclear. This sequence originates from an adult with an advanced solid tumor such as melanoma, head and neck, liver or kidney cancer. The specimen comprised CD4+ or CD8+ T cells sorted from blood, sampled in a trial of the OX40 agonist ivuxolimab. In DNA form, the CDR3 reads TGTGCCAGCAGCTTAGCGCGATGGGAAGAGACCCAGTACTTC. It yields the protein CASSLARWEETQYF.